One sample yielded the 26 T cell receptor beta chains listed below, sequenced in a study of blood T cell repertoires in COVID-19. TCRdb's copy holds only in-frame clones and misses some; the assay was immunoSEQ multiplex PCR. The sample includes about 110,000 clones, less than 85% of them seen just once. Sequenced: peripheral blood. The receptor set was obtained from a woman aged 60-75 years with acute or convalescent COVID-19.

This clone was seen a handful of times. The V gene is TRBV19, the J gene TRBJ1-1, with 7 nucleotides matching TRBD1. V gave up 8 bases and J gave up 0 bases; unmatched junction bases: 3. CDR1 and CDR2 (germline): LNHDA, SQIVND (reference sequence). This CDR3 is 13 amino acids long. The CDR3 bases are TGTGCCAGTTGGGACAGAATGAACACTGAAGCTTTCTTT. Its translation is CASWDRMNTEAFF.

The chain has TRBV5-1 and TRBJ1-2, with 10 positions matching TRBD1. Per the germline V gene, CDR1 is SGHRS and CDR2 is YFSETQ. The CDR3 loop spans 16 amino acids. The V segment lost 2 bases and the J segment 6 bases; nucleotides outside the gene matches: 10. In nucleotides, the CDR3 is TGCGCCAGCAGCTTTGACAGGGGGCGAGGATCAGATGGCTACACCTTC. Its protein product is CASSFDRGRGSDGYTF. The whole variable domain, filled in from reference TRBV5-1 and TRBJ1-2, reads KAGVTQTPRYLIKTRGQQVTLSCSPISGHRSVSWYQQTPGQGLQFLFEYFSETQRNKGNFPGRFSGRQFSNSRSEMNVSTLELGDSALYLCASSFDRGRGSDGYTFGSGTRLTVV.

The V and J genes are TRBV28 and TRBJ1-6; 7 bases agree with TRBD1. V shed 5 bases, J shed 9 bases, and the junction held 7 bases outside the gene matches. There are 14 residues in the CDR3. From germline, CDR1 is MDHEN and CDR2 SYDVKM. The CDR3 nucleotides read TGTGCCAGCAGTCCCCATGGACAGGTTTCACCCCTCCACTTT. Protein: CASSPHGQVSPLHF.

The rearrangement uses TRBV5-1 and TRBJ1-2; 7 bases are a match to TRBD1. J was trimmed by 8 bases and V by 4 bases; bases with no gene match: 14. Looked up from germline, CDR1 is SGHRS and CDR2 is YFSETQ. The CDR3 has 15 amino acids. This chain's CDR3 is CASSPLPDRAGGYTF. The CDR3 DNA is TGCGCCAGCAGCCCATTGCCTGACAGGGCGGGAGGCTACACCTTC. Using reference TRBV5-1 and TRBJ1-2 for the parts outside the CDR3, the full variable domain is KAGVTQTPRYLIKTRGQQVTLSCSPISGHRSVSWYQQTPGQGLQFLFEYFSETQRNKGNFPGRFSGRQFSNSRSEMNVSTLELGDSALYLCASSPLPDRAGGYTFGSGTRLTVV.

The CDR3 DNA reads TGTGCCAGCAGCATCACAGGGGCCACGAACTATGGCTACACCTTC. It encodes CASSITGATNYGYTF. J is TRBJ1-2 and V is TRBV9; 7 nucleotides align to TRBD1. Germline V gene lookup returns CDR1 SGDLS and CDR2 YYNGEE. J gave up 2 bases and V 4 bases, and 8 bases lay outside the gene matches. The CDR3 length is 15 residues.

This chain connects TRBV28 to TRBJ2-1, with 7 bases fitting TRBD2. The CDR3 is made up of 13 amino acids. V trimming: 7 bases; J trimming: 8 bases; junction bases outside the gene matches: 8. In germline, CDR1 is MDHEN, CDR2 SYDVKM. CDR3 loop: CASKRTSSHEQFF. In nucleotides, the CDR3 is TGTGCCAGCAAGAGGACTAGTTCACATGAGCAGTTCTTC.

This chain connects TRBV6-5 to TRBJ2-5; 10 nucleotides agree with TRBD2. Germline loops: CDR1 MNHEY, CDR2 SVGAGI. The CDR3 extends over 15 amino acids. The ends lost 5 bases at V and 5 bases at J; junction bases unmatched: 8. As DNA, the CDR3 is TGTGCCAGCAGTACCGGGACTAGCGCTGCCGAGACCCAGTACTTC. Its translation: CASSTGTSAAETQYF.

V is TRBV29-1 and J is TRBJ1-2; D gene ambiguous. The CDR3 contains 13 residues. The V gene lost 5 bases and the J gene lost 2 bases, with 12 bases spanning the gap. Germline lookup yields CDR1 SQVTM and CDR2 ANQGSEA. CDR3 region: CSVRDSLNYGYTF. The CDR3 nucleotides are TGCAGCGTTCGAGACTCTTTAAACTATGGCTACACCTTC.

This chain connects TRBV27 to TRBJ2-7; TRBD2 matches at 11 bases. The germline V gene encodes CDR1 MNHEY and CDR2 SMNVEV (reference sequence). The CDR3 contains 16 residues. The ends lost 9 bases at V and 4 bases at J; junction bases unmatched: 14. CDR3 sequence reads: CASKGSGGGWGYEQYF. In nucleotides, the CDR3 is TGTGCCAGTAAGGGTAGCGGGGGGGGCTGGGGTTACGAGCAGTACTTC.

The CDR3 coding sequence is TGTGCCAGCAGTTACGCCGAGTGGAGAGATACGCAGTATTTT. Its translation is CASSYAEWRDTQYF. The chain links TRBV6-6 to TRBJ2-3; D is undetermined. The CDR3 sequence is 14 residues long. CDR1 MNHNY and CDR2 SVGAGI come from the germline V gene (reference sequence). With 2 bases removed from V and 5 bases from J, the gap between germline ends came to 11 bases.

This chain joins TRBV2 and TRBJ2-3, with 9 bases aligning to TRBD2. Germline lookup yields CDR1 SNHLY and CDR2 FYNNEI. The ends lost 1 base at V and 9 bases at J; junction bases unmatched: 8. This CDR3 contains 15 residues. As DNA, the CDR3 is TGTGCCAGCAGTGAAGGGGGTAGCGGGAGAGAGACGCAGTATTTT. The encoded protein is CASSEGGSGRETQYF.

The chain has TRBV7-9 and TRBJ2-7; tentative D call: TRBD2 (6 bases). V lost 5 bases to trimming and J lost 3 bases, with 11 bases between them. This CDR3 is built from 13 residues. CDR1 SEHNR and CDR2 FQNEAQ come from the germline V gene (reference sequence). The chain's CDR3 is CASSPGLFYEQYF. CDR3 sequence (DNA): TGTGCCAGCAGCCCGGGACTTTTCTACGAGCAGTACTTC.

This clone was detected only a few times. CDR3 sequence reads: CASSLRYNSNQPQHF. In DNA form, the CDR3 reads TGTGCCAGCAGCCTAAGATATAATAGCAATCAGCCCCAGCATTTT. The chain couples TRBV28 to TRBJ1-5; D is unclear. This CDR3 has 15 amino acids. CDR1 MDHEN and CDR2 SYDVKM come from the germline V gene. Trimming removed 6 bases at V and 0 bases at J, with 12 bases between.

The chain recombines TRBV5-5 with TRBJ1-1; D gene uncertain. Between the trimmed V and J ends, which lost 4 bases and 0 bases, there was a span of 7 bases. Germline V gives CDR1 SGHKS, CDR2 YYEKEE (reference sequence). The CDR3 runs 13 residues. The CDR3 here is CASSRLMNTEAFF. The CDR3, as DNA: TGTGCCAGCAGCCGCCTAATGAACACTGAAGCTTTCTTT.

The CDR3 coding sequence is TGTGCCATCAGTCGACAGGGAGAGAACACTGAAGCTTTCTTT. Translating it yields CAISRQGENTEAFF. The rearrangement joins TRBV10-3 to TRBJ1-1, with 7 bases lining up with TRBD1. Losses at the gene ends were 5 bases for V and 1 base for J; bases not matched to a gene: 4. CDR3 size: 14 residues. Germline CDR1 reads ENHRY; CDR2 reads SYGVKD.

The V and J genes are TRBV20-1 and TRBJ1-2, with D perhaps TRBD1 (6 bases). V shed 7 bases and J shed 8 bases, with 14 bases lying between them. Germline lookup yields CDR1 DFQATT and CDR2 SNEGSKA (reference sequence). The CDR3 runs 11 residues. Here the CDR3 reads CSVRGRSGYTF. DNA of the CDR3: TGCAGTGTCAGGGGCAGGTCCGGCTACACCTTC.

The genes are TRBV29-1 and TRBJ2-3, with 7 positions matching TRBD1. V lost 2 bases and J lost 4; bases outside the gene matches: 0. The germline V gene has CDR1 SQVTM and CDR2 ANQGSEA. The CDR3 is 12 amino acids. The CDR3 sequence is CSVEQGADTQYF. The CDR3 region has the DNA TGCAGCGTTGAACAGGGGGCAGATACGCAGTATTTT.

The chain carries TRBV30 and TRBJ2-1, with D unclear. Germline assignment: CDR1 GTSNPN and CDR2 SVGIG (reference sequence). The CDR3 covers 15 residues. The V gene lost 2 bases and the J gene lost 8 bases, with 19 bases spanning the gap. The chain's CDR3 is CAWSTPLGPWDEQFF. In DNA form, the CDR3 reads TGTGCCTGGAGTACCCCACTGGGCCCCTGGGATGAGCAGTTCTTC. The full variable domain, in which reference TRBV30 and TRBJ2-1 provide the parts outside the CDR3, is SQTIHQWPATLVQPVGSPLSLECTVEGTSNPNLYWYRQAAGRGLQLLFYSVGIGQISSEVPQNLSASRPQDRQFILSSKKLLLSDSGFYLCAWSTPLGPWDEQFFGPGTRLTVL.

V gene TRBV5-1 combines with J gene TRBJ2-7, with a possible D match to TRBD1 (6 bases). Germline V lookup: CDR1 SGHRS, CDR2 YFSETQ. This CDR3 has 15 amino acids. V was shortened by 0 bases and J by 8 bases, with 18 bases between the two germline ends. CDR3 in DNA: TGCGCCAGCAGCTTGGAGCCTACTACAGGGAAAAAGCAGTACTTC. Translation: CASSLEPTTGKKQYF. Supplemented by reference TRBV5-1 and TRBJ2-7, the full variable domain reads KAGVTQTPRYLIKTRGQQVTLSCSPISGHRSVSWYQQTPGQGLQFLFEYFSETQRNKGNFPGRFSGRQFSNSRSEMNVSTLELGDSALYLCASSLEPTTGKKQYFGPGTRLTVT.

This clone was detected only once. The rearrangement uses TRBV12-3 or TRBV12-4 and TRBJ2-4; D possibly corresponds to TRBD2 (5 bases). The V end was cut by 6 bases, the J end by 9 bases, with 15 bases between. This CDR3 spans 13 amino acids. The DNA for the CDR3 is TGTGCCAGCAGGCGCGCGGGCCGGGTCATTCAGTACTTC. Its protein product is CASRRAGRVIQYF.

The chain links TRBV19 to TRBJ2-1, with 10 bases that match TRBD1. The CDR3 is 16 residues long. V trimming: 2 bases; J trimming: 3 bases; junction bases outside the gene matches: 4. Per the germline V gene, CDR1 is LNHDA and CDR2 is SQIVND (reference sequence). CDR3 loop: CASSIPGTGVYNEQFF. The CDR3, as DNA: TGTGCCAGTAGTATACCGGGGACAGGGGTCTACAATGAGCAGTTCTTC.

The chain employs TRBV27 and TRBJ2-7; D is perhaps TRBD2 (6 bases). Germline lookup yields CDR1 MNHEY and CDR2 SMNVEV (reference sequence). The CDR3 is made up of 11 amino acids. The V and J ends lost 7 bases and 12 bases respectively, with 16 bases between them. The CDR3 DNA follows: TGTGCCAGCATCACGACGGGGGAGGCGTACTTC. Residues: CASITTGEAYF.

The chain links TRBV28 to TRBJ1-3; D is unclear. V lost 5 bases and J 4 bases, leaving 12 bases between the germline ends. Looked up from germline, CDR1 is MDHEN and CDR2 is SYDVKM. The CDR3 totals 14 residues. CDR3 region: CASSPVSFGNTIYF. The CDR3 DNA reads TGTGCCAGCAGTCCAGTCTCCTTCGGAAACACCATATATTTT.

This chain uses TRBV3-1 (or the pseudogene TRBV3-2) with TRBJ1-5; D is uncertain. The CDR3 spans 13 residues. V was shortened by 4 bases and J by 4 bases, with 8 bases between the two germline ends. Germline assignment: CDR1 LGHDT and CDR2 YNNKEL (reference sequence). This CDR3 reads CASSPAGNQPQHF. The CDR3 DNA follows: TGTGCCAGCAGCCCGGCGGGGAATCAGCCCCAGCATTTT.

The genes are TRBV24-1 and TRBJ2-1; 14 positions match TRBD2. After removal of 4 bases from V and 10 bases from J, the junction contained 8 bases not matched to a gene. This CDR3 is built from 16 residues. Germline CDR1 reads KGHDR; CDR2 reads SFDVKD. The CDR3 DNA reads as TGTGCCACCAGTGACCCGGGACTAGCGGGAGTTGGGGAGCAGTTCTTC. This gives the protein CATSDPGLAGVGEQFF.

The chain couples TRBV28 to TRBJ1-2; 10 nucleotides line up with TRBD1. Germline trimming cut 4 bases from V and 2 bases from J; bases unmatched to any gene: 4. Germline CDR1 MDHEN, CDR2 SYDVKM. The CDR3 covers 15 residues. The CDR3 spells CASSSTGGANYGYTF. The CDR3 DNA follows: TGTGCCAGCAGTTCGACAGGGGGCGCAAACTATGGCTACACCTTC.